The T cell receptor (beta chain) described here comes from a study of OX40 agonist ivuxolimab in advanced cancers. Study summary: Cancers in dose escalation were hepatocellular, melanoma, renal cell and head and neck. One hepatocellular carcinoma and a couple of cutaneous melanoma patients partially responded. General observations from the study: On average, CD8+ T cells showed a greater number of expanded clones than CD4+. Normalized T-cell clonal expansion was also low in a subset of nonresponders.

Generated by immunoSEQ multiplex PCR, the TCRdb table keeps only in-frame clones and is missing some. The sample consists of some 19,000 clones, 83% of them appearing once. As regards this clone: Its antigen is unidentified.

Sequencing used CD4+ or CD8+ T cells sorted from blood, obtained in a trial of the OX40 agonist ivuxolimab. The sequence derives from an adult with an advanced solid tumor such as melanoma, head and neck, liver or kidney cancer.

CDR3 sequence: CASSPGSAEQFF. DNA of the CDR3: TGTGCCAGCAGCCCGGGGAGCGCTGAGCAGTTCTTC. The chain joins TRBV5-4 to TRBJ2-1; D might be TRBD2 (5 bases). CDR3 length equals 12 residues. The germline gives CDR1 SGHNT, CDR2 YYREEE (reference sequence). Trimming took 4 bases from V and 9 from J, leaving 11 bases between them.